These 24 T cell receptor beta chains were sequenced from one sample in a study of T cell changes during pregnancy in multiple sclerosis. Profiling relied on immunoSEQ multiplex PCR, and the TCRdb table lists in-frame clones only, not all of them. This table holds around 37,000 clones, 91% found once. The sample consisted of CD8+ T cells from peripheral blood mononuclear cells, taken in the second trimester of pregnancy. All receptors come from a female donor with multiple sclerosis, enrolled in a pregnancy study.

The chain is built from TRBV5-1 and TRBJ1-5; 9 positions match TRBD1. CDR1 is SGHRS, CDR2 YFSETQ, per germline. V shed 4 bases and J 1 base; nucleotides not matched to a gene: 3. The CDR3 runs 15 residues. CDR3 region: CASSLGQGSNQPQHF. DNA of the CDR3: TGCGCCAGCAGCCTTGGACAGGGGAGCAATCAGCCCCAGCATTTT.

The V and J genes are TRBV9 and TRBJ1-1, with 8 bases matching TRBD1. Germline-derived CDR1 and CDR2 are SGDLS and YYNGEE. The V gene end was trimmed by 3 bases and the J gene end by 6 bases; junction bases not matched to a gene: 4. The length of the CDR3 is 13 residues. The CDR3 sequence is CASSGGGQAEAFF. The CDR3 DNA reads as TGTGCCAGCAGCGGGGGGGGACAGGCTGAAGCTTTCTTT.

This rearrangement joins TRBV9 to TRBJ2-3; TRBD2 agrees at 12 bases. V gave up 3 bases and J gave up 3 bases; unmatched junction bases: 2. This CDR3 comprises 15 residues. The V gene's germline CDR1 is SGDLS and CDR2 YYNGEE. CDR3 sequence (DNA): TGTGCCAGCAGCGCTAGCGGGGGGGTGACAGATACGCAGTATTTT. Protein: CASSASGGVTDTQYF.

This clone appeared a single time. The CDR3 DNA is TGTGCCACCGTGACAGGGGTCTATGGCTACACCTTC. It codes for CATVTGVYGYTF. The genes are TRBV2 and TRBJ1-2; TRBD1 matches at 8 bases. V dropped 10 bases and J dropped 4; count of bases not matched to a gene: 5. Germline V lookup: CDR1 SNHLY, CDR2 FYNNEI. The CDR3 covers 12 residues.

V usage is TRBV6-6 and J usage is TRBJ2-1; 8 bases are a match to TRBD1. J gave up 6 bases and V 5 bases, and 3 bases lay outside the gene matches. The CDR3 extends over 13 amino acids. Germline V lookup: CDR1 MNHNY, CDR2 SVGAGI (reference sequence). CDR3 bases: TGTGCCAGCAGTGCCGGGACAGGCAATGAGCAGTTCTTC. Residues: CASSAGTGNEQFF.

This chain links TRBV11-1 with TRBJ2-5, with TRBD2 as a possible D gene (6 bases). Germline V gene sequence: CDR1 SGHAT, CDR2 FQDESV (reference sequence). The CDR3 sequence is 13 residues long. Trimming cost V 7 bases and J 6 bases, with 15 bases left between them. The CDR3 DNA is TGTGCCAGCAATGACCGGGAGTTTCAGACCCAGTACTTC. Amino acid sequence: CASNDREFQTQYF.

The chain joins TRBV4-2 to TRBJ1-1; the match to TRBD1 covers 11 bases. Germline V gene sequence: CDR1 LGHNA, CDR2 YNFKEQ. V was pared by 0 bases and J by 5 bases, with 11 bases of the junction left unmatched. The CDR3 totals 18 residues. The CDR3 nucleotides read TGTGCCAGCAGCCAAGATTGGGCCACCGGGACAGGGGGAACTGAAGCTTTCTTT. Amino acids: CASSQDWATGTGGTEAFF.

This chain links TRBV15 with TRBJ1-1; D unclear. Between the trimmed V and J ends, which lost 5 bases and 1 base, there was a span of 8 bases. This CDR3 comprises 13 residues. Per the germline V gene, CDR1 is LNHNV and CDR2 is YYDKDF (reference sequence). The CDR3 DNA sequence: TGTGCCACCAGCGAAGGAGGGAACACTGAAGCTTTCTTT. This translates into CATSEGGNTEAFF.

V is TRBV30 and J is TRBJ2-7; D unresolved. The germline CDR1 and CDR2 sequences are GTSNPN and SVGIG (reference sequence). Trimming left V 0 bases short and J 2 bases short, with 11 bases between. The CDR3 contains 14 residues. The CDR3 coding sequence is TGTGCCTGGAGTGTTGCGGATTTCGCCTACGAGCAGTACTTC. Its protein is CAWSVADFAYEQYF.

The chain carries TRBV11-2 and TRBJ2-7; D is unresolved. V dropped 2 bases and J dropped 4 bases, with 9 bases sitting between them. The CDR3 contains 13 residues. The germline V gene encodes CDR1 SGHAT and CDR2 FQNNGV. CDR3 protein: CASSLTDAYEQYF. CDR3 in DNA: TGTGCCAGCAGCTTAACAGATGCTTACGAGCAGTACTTC. The full variable domain, completed using reference TRBV11-2 and TRBJ2-7, is EAGVAQSPRYKIIEKRQSVAFWCNPISGHATLYWYQQILGQGPKLLIQFQNNGVVDDSQLPKDRFSAERLKGVDSTLKIQPAKLEDSAVYLCASSLTDAYEQYFGPGTRLTVT.

The rearrangement links TRBV7-9 to TRBJ1-1; D is possibly TRBD1 (6 bases). V dropped 5 bases and J dropped 5 bases, with 15 bases sitting between them. CDR3 length: 14 residues. Per the germline V gene, CDR1 is SEHNR and CDR2 is FQNEAQ (reference sequence). CDR3 region: CASSPPTGLTEAFF. As DNA, the CDR3 is TGTGCCAGCAGCCCGCCCACAGGGTTAACTGAAGCTTTCTTT.

The rearrangement links TRBV11-1 to TRBJ2-5; possible D gene TRBD1, 6 bases. The CDR3 consists of 15 residues. Trimming left V 5 bases short and J 3 bases short, with 16 bases between. Germline V CDR1 and CDR2: SGHAT, FQDESV (reference sequence). The CDR3 DNA sequence: TGTGCCAGCAGCGCAGGGGCGCTGGGGGAAGAGACCCAGTACTTC. It specifies CASSAGALGEETQYF.

The rearrangement uses TRBV7-9 and TRBJ2-3, with D perhaps matching TRBD2 (6 bases). V was clipped by 8 bases and J by 6 bases, with 21 bases between them. This CDR3 comprises 15 residues. Germline V gene data show CDR1 as SEHNR and CDR2 as FQNEAQ (reference sequence). This CDR3 reads CASVPEHGGTDTQYF. For the CDR3, the DNA is TGTGCCAGCGTCCCAGAGCACGGGGGAACCGATACGCAGTATTTT.

V is TRBV6-5 and J is TRBJ2-7; TRBD1 might be the D (6 bases). V was pared by 1 base and J by 5 bases, with 15 bases between. This CDR3 has 15 amino acids. Germline assignment: CDR1 MNHEY and CDR2 SVGAGI. The CDR3, as DNA: TGTGCCAGCAGTTACTTGGGACAACGTGTCGACGAGCAGTACTTC. As protein: CASSYLGQRVDEQYF.

The chain's CDR3 is CASSTGGGNTDTQYF. In DNA form, the CDR3 reads TGTGCCAGCAGCACCGGCGGAGGGAATACAGATACGCAGTATTTT. This chain uses TRBV5-8 with TRBJ2-3, with a weak D call TRBD2 (6 bases). V lost 4 bases to trimming and J lost 3 bases, with 15 bases between them. CDR3 length equals 15 residues. From germline, CDR1 is SGHTS and CDR2 YDEGEE.

The chain links TRBV6-5 to TRBJ2-7; 8 positions match TRBD1. From germline, CDR1 is MNHEY and CDR2 SVGAGI. V lost 0 bases, J lost 5 bases, and 6 bases stayed unmatched. This CDR3 contains 15 residues. The CDR3 DNA reads TGTGCCAGCAGTTACTCAACAGGGGGTCGCCACGAGCAGTACTTC. It encodes CASSYSTGGRHEQYF.

The chain links TRBV27 to TRBJ1-1; D remains unclear. Germline V gives CDR1 MNHEY, CDR2 SMNVEV (reference sequence). V shed 3 bases and J shed 7 bases, with 12 bases lying between them. This CDR3 is 13 amino acids long. The CDR3 DNA sequence: TGTGCCAGCAGTTTCCTAAACAGCGGTGAAGCTTTCTTT. It translates to CASSFLNSGEAFF.

The chain recombines TRBV5-8 with TRBJ1-4; 7 nucleotides align to TRBD1. CDR1 and CDR2 (germline): SGHTS, YDEGEE. This CDR3 has 18 residues. The J segment lost 0 bases and the V segment lost 2 bases, leaving 10 bases of the junction unmatched. CDR3 bases: TGTGCCAGCAGCTTCGACAGGGCCCAATTACCAACTAATGAAAAACTGTTTTTT. Translated, it gives CASSFDRAQLPTNEKLFF.

The rearrangement uses TRBV5-1 and TRBJ2-3; D is undetermined. CDR3 length equals 14 residues. In germline, CDR1 is SGHRS, CDR2 YFSETQ. Trimming stripped 5 bases from V and 2 bases from J, with 12 bases between. The CDR3 DNA sequence: TGCGCCAGCAGGAAGGATGCGGCCACAGATACGCAGTATTTT. Its translation is CASRKDAATDTQYF. The full variable domain, with the rest looked up from reference TRBV5-1 and TRBJ2-3, is KAGVTQTPRYLIKTRGQQVTLSCSPISGHRSVSWYQQTPGQGLQFLFEYFSETQRNKGNFPGRFSGRQFSNSRSEMNVSTLELGDSALYLCASRKDAATDTQYFGPGTRLTVL.

The rearrangement uses TRBV7-9 and TRBJ2-7, with TRBD1 matching 9 bases. Germline V gives CDR1 SEHNR, CDR2 FQNEAQ (reference sequence). This CDR3 is 14 amino acids long. V dropped 4 bases and J dropped 4; count of bases not matched to a gene: 5. The CDR3 sequence is CASSSGTGNYEQYF. CDR3 sequence (DNA): TGTGCCAGCAGCTCGGGGACAGGGAATTACGAGCAGTACTTC.

The J gene is TRBJ2-1, the V gene TRBV6-5; maybe TRBD2 (5 bases). This CDR3 comprises 15 residues. Per the germline V gene, CDR1 is MNHEY and CDR2 is SVGAGI. V lost 8 bases, J lost 6 bases, and 20 bases lay in between. CDR3 sequence reads: CASQPEPEGFNEQFF. The CDR3 DNA sequence: TGTGCCAGCCAACCCGAACCTGAGGGATTCAATGAGCAGTTCTTC.

The genes are TRBV7-6 and TRBJ2-3; 8 positions match TRBD2. CDR3 length: 14 amino acids. V gave up 3 bases and J gave up 4 bases; unmatched junction bases: 3. In germline, CDR1 is SGHVS, CDR2 FNYEAQ. CDR3: CASSLAGGSDTQYF. The DNA of the CDR3 is TGTGCCAGCAGCTTGGCGGGGGGCTCAGATACGCAGTATTTT.

The gene calls are TRBV27 and TRBJ2-5; 10 bases agree with TRBD2. The length of the CDR3 is 16 residues. Germline V gene lookup returns CDR1 MNHEY and CDR2 SMNVEV (reference sequence). The J segment lost 5 bases and the V segment lost 4 bases, leaving 10 bases of the junction unmatched. The CDR3 DNA reads TGTGCCAGCAGTTATTTAGCGGGAGGCCCGCGGGAGACCCAGTACTTC. It yields the protein CASSYLAGGPRETQYF.

J is TRBJ1-1 and V is TRBV27; 8 bases map to TRBD1. CDR3 length equals 12 residues. V was clipped by 3 bases and J by 7 bases; unmatched bases: 1. Germline loops: CDR1 MNHEY, CDR2 SMNVEV (reference sequence). CDR3 in DNA: TGTGCCAGCAGTTTTACAGGGGGTGAAGCTTTCTTT. It yields the protein CASSFTGGEAFF.